The subject of this entry is one T cell receptor (beta chain). Each cDNA molecule carried a unique molecular identifier. TCRdb processed the 5' RACE reads anew with MiXCR; each CDR3 protein has one entry. The sample records over 60,000 distinct CDR3 sequences, 11% being singletons. This CDR3 is built from 17 residues. With V trimmed by 0 bases and J by 1 base, 2 bases remained unmatched. Looked up from germline, CDR1 is KGHSH and CDR2 is LQKENI. The data originate from a study of early T cells in non-severe SARS-CoV-2 infection. The TCR was taken from an adult who was a healthcare worker with PCR-confirmed SARS-CoV-2 infection or an uninfected control (not recorded which). Material: whole blood, obtained at baseline. This chain links TRBV18 with TRBJ2-1, with 11 nucleotides matching TRBD2. This CDR3 is CASSPPRLAGSYNEQFF. CDR3 in DNA: TGTGCCAGCTCACCACCGAGACTAGCGGGGTCCTACAATGAGCAGTTCTTC.